The 15 T cell receptor beta chains reported below all come from one sample, sequenced in a study of T and B cells in COVID-19 patients. Multiplex PCR with BIOMED2 TRB-A/B primer pools amplified TRB rearrangements. TCRdb fed the multiplex PCR reads into MiXCR, producing one record per CDR3 protein. The table records approximately 13,000 distinct CDR3 sequences, roughly 28% of them present only once. From blood, roughly 250-550 ng of genomic DNA served as TRB template. Sequencing input: blood. The origin of the receptors is a human donor who had recovered from COVID-19.

This clonotype has only one observation. The V and J genes are TRBV15 and TRBJ1-2, with 9 positions matching TRBD1. Germline loops: CDR1 LNHNV, CDR2 YYDKDF (reference sequence). The CDR3 runs 15 residues. V was pared by 0 bases and J by 8 bases, with 7 bases of the junction left unmatched. The CDR3 sequence is CATSREQGAREGYTF. As DNA, the CDR3 is TGTGCCACCAGCAGAGAACAGGGGGCGCGGGAAGGCTACACCTTC.

By its share, this clonotype is medium-sized. V and J are TRBV19 and TRBJ2-1; D could derive from TRBD1 or TRBD2 (5 bases each). The CDR3 covers 14 residues. Germline values: CDR1 LNHDA, CDR2 SQIVND (reference sequence). V dropped 4 bases and J dropped 1 base, with 8 bases sitting between them. The CDR3 loop is CASSRGLSYNEQFF. CDR3 DNA sequence: TGTGCCAGTAGTAGGGGGTTATCCTACAATGAGCAGTTCTTC.

This clonotype appeared many times. The rearrangement joins TRBV27 to TRBJ2-2; 7 bases line up with TRBD2. With 1 base clipped from V and 5 bases from J, the junction kept 4 bases outside the gene matches. Germline V lookup: CDR1 MNHEY, CDR2 SMNVEV (reference sequence). The CDR3 sequence is 15 residues long. The CDR3 sequence: CASSLFAGVTGELFF. The CDR3 nucleotides read TGTGCCAGCAGTTTATTTGCGGGAGTTACCGGGGAGCTGTTTTTT.

This clonotype was seen ten or more times. V gene TRBV27 combines with J gene TRBJ2-1, with 9 positions matching TRBD2. J gave up 3 bases and V 3 bases, and 12 bases lay outside the gene matches. Germline V lookup: CDR1 MNHEY, CDR2 SMNVEV (reference sequence). The CDR3 is 18 residues long. This CDR3 is CASSFWGTSGPHYNEQFF. CDR3 in DNA: TGTGCCAGCAGTTTTTGGGGCACTAGCGGGCCACACTACAATGAGCAGTTCTTC.

This clonotype was counted a few times. V gene TRBV6-1 combines with J gene TRBJ2-7; D is unresolved. V lost 6 bases and J 4 bases, leaving 16 bases between the germline ends. CDR3 length: 14 residues. CDR1 is MNHNS, CDR2 SASEGT, per germline. The CDR3 DNA follows: TGTGCCAGCAGGCCCGGGTTTACCCTTTACGAGCAGTACTTC. It encodes CASRPGFTLYEQYF.

This chain connects TRBV20-1 to TRBJ2-7; 9 bases agree with TRBD1. V trimming: 5 bases; J trimming: 0 bases; junction bases outside the gene matches: 5. This CDR3 region has 14 residues. Germline CDR1 reads DFQATT; CDR2 reads SNEGSKA (reference sequence). The CDR3 protein is CSALTGGISYEQYF. CDR3 DNA sequence: TGCAGTGCTTTGACAGGGGGTATCTCCTACGAGCAGTACTTC.

This clonotype is labeled medium-sized. The V call is TRBV6-4, the J call TRBJ2-1; D might be TRBD2 (5 bases). CDR3 length equals 13 residues. Trimming removed 2 bases from V and 5 bases from J, with 7 bases in between. Germline V lookup: CDR1 MRHNA, CDR2 SNTAGT. CDR3 coding DNA: TGTGCCAGCAGTGACCGGGAAAACAATGAGCAGTTCTTC. Translation: CASSDRENNEQFF.

This clonotype is classed as medium-sized. The chain has TRBV27 and TRBJ2-1, with D perhaps TRBD2 (5 bases). Germline V gene lookup returns CDR1 MNHEY and CDR2 SMNVEV (reference sequence). CDR3 size: 16 residues. V was pared by 0 bases and J by 0 bases, with 9 bases between. CDR3 nucleotides: TGTGCCAGCAGTTTATCCCGGGGTAGCTCCTACAATGAGCAGTTCTTC. As protein: CASSLSRGSSYNEQFF.

As concerns this clonotype: A much more abundant neighbour one base away suggests this may be a read error. The chain is built from TRBV5-6 and TRBJ2-7; TRBD2 matches 7 bases. CDR1 and CDR2 from the germline V gene are SGHDT and YYEEEE. The length of the CDR3 is 14 residues. This CDR3 is CAISLREPPYEQYF. CDR3 in DNA: TGTGCCATCAGCTTGCGGGAGCCCCCCTACGAGCAGTACTTC.

CDR3 sequence reads: CASSEEVGRGGGNEQFF. The CDR3, as DNA: TGTGCCAGCAGTGAAGAAGTCGGCAGGGGGGGGGGGAATGAGCAGTTCTTC. The chain is built from TRBV6-1 and TRBJ2-1; D tentatively reads TRBD1 or TRBD2 (7 bases each). The CDR3 sequence is 17 residues long. Germline loops: CDR1 MNHNS, CDR2 SASEGT. Trimming removed 1 base from V and 7 bases from J, with 20 bases in between.

The sample holds many counts of this clonotype. The chain is built from TRBV6-5 and TRBJ1-2, with D possibly TRBD1 on 6 matching bases. Germline V gene data show CDR1 as MNHEY and CDR2 as SVGAGI. The CDR3 is 15 amino acids. Trimming pared 6 bases from V and 3 bases from J, leaving 17 bases between. The CDR3 here is CASRLQGGPYYGYTF. In DNA form, the CDR3 reads TGTGCCAGCAGGTTACAGGGCGGGCCATACTATGGCTACACCTTC.

The CDR3, as DNA: TGTGCCAGCAGCGCGACTAGATTTAGCCCTGGGGCCAACGTCCTGACTTTC. Amino acids: CASSATRFSPGANVLTF. This rearrangement joins TRBV7-2 to TRBJ2-6; the D gene is possibly TRBD2 (6 bases). This CDR3 has 17 amino acids. From germline, CDR1 is SGHTA and CDR2 FQGNSA. V lost 5 bases and J 2 bases, leaving 16 bases between the germline ends. Filled out from reference TRBV7-2 and TRBJ2-6, the complete variable domain reads GAGVSQSPSNKVTEKGKDVELRCDPISGHTALYWYRQSLGQGLEFLIYFQGNSAPDKSGLPSDRFSAERTGGSVSTLTIQRTQQEDSAVYLCASSATRFSPGANVLTFGAGSRLTVL.

The V gene is TRBV12-3 or TRBV12-4, the J gene TRBJ1-1, with D unclear. There are 13 residues in the CDR3. Trimming removed 5 bases at V and 5 bases at J, with 12 bases between. The CDR3 here is CASSITPGTEAFF. In DNA, the CDR3 is TGTGCCAGCAGTATTACCCCGGGGACTGAAGCTTTCTTT.

This clonotype occurred many times. This chain links TRBV18 with TRBJ1-1; D call uncertain. This CDR3 region has 13 residues. V was clipped by 3 bases and J by 2 bases, with 7 bases between them. The germline V gene encodes CDR1 KGHSH and CDR2 LQKENI. CDR3 DNA sequence: TGTGCCAGCTCACCTCCAGGCAACACTGAAGCTTTCTTT. Residues: CASSPPGNTEAFF.

The chain joins TRBV20-1 to TRBJ2-3; D remains unclear. V lost 1 base and J 4 bases, leaving 12 bases between the germline ends. CDR1 DFQATT and CDR2 SNEGSKA come from the germline V gene (reference sequence). The CDR3 extends over 14 amino acids. The CDR3 here is CSARGPPKADTQYF. The CDR3 DNA is TGCAGTGCTAGAGGGCCCCCGAAGGCAGATACGCAGTATTTT.